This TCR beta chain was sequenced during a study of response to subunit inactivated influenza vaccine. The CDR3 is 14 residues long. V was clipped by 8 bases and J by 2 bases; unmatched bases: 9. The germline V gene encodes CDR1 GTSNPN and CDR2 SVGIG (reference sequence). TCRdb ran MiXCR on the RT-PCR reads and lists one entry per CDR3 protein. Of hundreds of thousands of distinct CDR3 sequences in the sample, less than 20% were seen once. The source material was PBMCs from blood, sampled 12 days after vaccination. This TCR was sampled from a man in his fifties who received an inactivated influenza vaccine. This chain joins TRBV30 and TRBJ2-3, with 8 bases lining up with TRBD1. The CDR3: CAGWTGRVTDTQYF. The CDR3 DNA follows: TGTGCCGGGTGGACAGGGAGAGTCACAGATACGCAGTATTTT.